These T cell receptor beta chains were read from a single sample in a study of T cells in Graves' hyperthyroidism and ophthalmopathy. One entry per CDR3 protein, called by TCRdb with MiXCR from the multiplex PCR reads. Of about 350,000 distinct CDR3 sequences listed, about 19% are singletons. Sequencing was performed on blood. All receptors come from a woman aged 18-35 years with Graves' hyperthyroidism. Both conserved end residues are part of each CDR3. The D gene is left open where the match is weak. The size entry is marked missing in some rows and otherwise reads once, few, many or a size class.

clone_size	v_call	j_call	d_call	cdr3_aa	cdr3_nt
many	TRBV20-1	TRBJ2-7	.	CSARGDLRQGQYF	TGCAGTGCTAGAGGAGACCTAAGGCAGGGGCAGTACTTC
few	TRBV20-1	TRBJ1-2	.	CSARDGGALGYGYTF	TGCAGTGCTAGAGATGGGGGGGCTTTGGGCTATGGCTACACCTTC
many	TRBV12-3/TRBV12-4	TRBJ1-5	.	CASRPRAGNQPQHF	TGTGCCAGCAGACCTAGGGCAGGGAATCAGCCCCAGCATTTT
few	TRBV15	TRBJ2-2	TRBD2	CATSSGTSLNTGELFF	TGTGCCACCAGCAGTGGGACTAGCTTGAACACCGGGGAGCTGTTTTTT
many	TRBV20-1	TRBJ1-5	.	CSASIGHSSRGNQPQHF	TGCAGTGCTAGTATAGGGCACTCATCGCGGGGCAATCAGCCCCAGCATTTT
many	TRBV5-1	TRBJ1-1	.	CASSLTLYMNTEAFF	TGCGCCAGCAGCTTAACACTTTACATGAACACTGAAGCTTTCTTT
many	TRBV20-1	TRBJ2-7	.	CSAWDYEQYF	TGCAGTGCGTGGGACTACGAGCAGTACTTC
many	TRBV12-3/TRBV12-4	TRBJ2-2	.	CASSPPGFDTGELFF	TGTGCCAGCAGCCCGCCGGGTTTCGACACCGGGGAGCTGTTTTTT
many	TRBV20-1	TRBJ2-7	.	CSAPQAGVGSYEQYF	TGCAGTGCCCCCCAGGCAGGGGTAGGCTCCTACGAGCAGTACTTC
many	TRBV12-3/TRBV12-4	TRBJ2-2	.	CASSLWKAGAGELFF	TGTGCCAGCAGTTTATGGAAGGCCGGGGCAGGGGAGCTGTTTTTT
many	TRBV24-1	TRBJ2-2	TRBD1	CATSDPGQGAYTGELFF	TGTGCCACCAGTGATCCGGGACAGGGGGCGTATACCGGGGAGCTGTTTTTT
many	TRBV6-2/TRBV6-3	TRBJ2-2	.	CAGRERAKPTGELFF	TGTGCCGGACGAGAGAGGGCCAAACCGACCGGGGAGCTGTTTTTT
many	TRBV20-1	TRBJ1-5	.	CSASRQDQPQHF	TGCAGTGCTAGTCGGCAGGATCAGCCCCAGCATTTT
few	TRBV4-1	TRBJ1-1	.	CASSQDLLAENTEAFF	TGCGCCAGCAGCCAAGATCTGTTGGCCGAGAACACTGAAGCTTTCTTT
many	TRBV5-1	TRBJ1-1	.	CASSYDTTGPRLNTEAFF	TGCGCCAGCAGTTATGACACGACAGGACCTAGATTGAACACTGAAGCTTTCTTT
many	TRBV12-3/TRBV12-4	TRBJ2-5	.	CASSFWGAVEETQYF	TGTGCCAGCAGTTTTTGGGGGGCCGTTGAAGAGACCCAGTACTTC
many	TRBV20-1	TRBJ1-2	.	CSAREGRSYGYTF	TGCAGTGCTAGAGAAGGCAGGTCCTATGGCTACACCTTC
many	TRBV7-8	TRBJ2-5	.	CASSRYPRGSPDQYF	TGTGCCAGCAGCCGATATCCCAGGGGTTCTCCGGACCAGTACTTC
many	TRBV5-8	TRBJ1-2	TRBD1	CASGDRDYGYTF	TGTGCCAGCGGGGACAGGGACTATGGCTACACCTTC
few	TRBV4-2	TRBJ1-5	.	CASSQDAFSNQPQHF	TGTGCCAGCAGCCAAGACGCTTTTAGCAATCAGCCCCAGCATTTT
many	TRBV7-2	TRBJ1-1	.	CASLPRGGKDTEAFF	TGTGCCAGCCTCCCTAGGGGAGGGAAGGACACTGAAGCTTTCTTT
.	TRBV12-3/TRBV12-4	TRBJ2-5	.	CASSSQRSPGAQYF	TGTGCCAGCAGTTCCCAAAGGAGCCCCGGGGCCCAGTACTTC
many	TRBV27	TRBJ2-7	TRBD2	CASSSLLTSGGPYEQYF	TGTGCCAGCAGTTCCCTTCTTACTAGCGGGGGACCCTACGAGCAGTACTTC
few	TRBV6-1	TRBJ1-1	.	CASSESRLNTEAFF	TGTGCCAGCAGTGAAAGCAGATTGAACACTGAAGCTTTCTTT
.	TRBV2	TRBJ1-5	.	CASSERERGNQPQHF	TGTGCCAGCAGTGAGCGTGAGAGGGGGAATCAGCCCCAGCATTTT
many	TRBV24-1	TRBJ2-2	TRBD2	CATGLAGAGELFF	TGTGCCACCGGACTAGCGGGGGCCGGGGAGCTGTTTTTT
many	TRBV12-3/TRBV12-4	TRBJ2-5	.	CASSFGAKETQYF	TGTGCCAGCAGTTTCGGCGCGAAAGAGACCCAGTACTTC
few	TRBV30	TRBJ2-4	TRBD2	CAWSGEGNIQYF	TGTGCCTGGAGTGGGGAGGGAAACATTCAGTACTTC
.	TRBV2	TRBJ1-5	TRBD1	CASTHRDRGGQPQHF	TGTGCCAGCACCCACCGGGACAGGGGAGGCCAGCCCCAGCATTTT
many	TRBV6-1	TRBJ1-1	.	CASRVRDSPMNTEAFF	TGTGCCAGCAGGGTCCGGGACTCCCCTATGAACACCGAAGCTTTCTTT
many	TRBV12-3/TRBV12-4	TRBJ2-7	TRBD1	CASSLSIGTGVWEQYF	TGTGCCAGCAGTTTGAGTATAGGGACAGGGGTGTGGGAGCAGTACTTC
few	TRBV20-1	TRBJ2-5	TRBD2	CSALGLAGETQYF	TGCAGTGCCCTGGGACTAGCAGGGGAGACCCAGTACTTC
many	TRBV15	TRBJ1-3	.	CATSGRDIFSGNTIYF	TGTGCCACCAGCGGCCGGGACATCTTCTCTGGAAACACCATATATTTT
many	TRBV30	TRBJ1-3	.	CAWSVVRNTIYF	TGTGCCTGGAGTGTTGTTAGAAACACCATATATTTT
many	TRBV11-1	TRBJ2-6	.	CASSVGPWIDGGGANVLTF	TGTGCCAGCAGCGTCGGCCCGTGGATTGATGGGGGTGGGGCCAACGTCCTGACTTTC
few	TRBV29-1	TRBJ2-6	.	CSVERQGASGANVLTF	TGCAGCGTCGAGAGGCAGGGAGCATCCGGGGCCAACGTCCTGACTTTC
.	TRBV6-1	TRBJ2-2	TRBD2	CALKAGGLTGELFF	TGTGCCCTCAAAGCGGGAGGCCTCACCGGGGAGCTGTTTTTT
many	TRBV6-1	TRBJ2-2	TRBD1	CASSEKGAYTGELFF	TGTGCCAGCAGTGAAAAGGGGGCGTACACCGGGGAGCTGTTTTTT
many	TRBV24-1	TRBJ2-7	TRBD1	CATSAGTGTSEQYF	TGTGCCACCAGTGCCGGGACAGGTACTTCGGAGCAGTACTTC
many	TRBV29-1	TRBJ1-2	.	CSVDRGGDNYGYTF	TGCAGCGTTGATAGGGGCGGCGATAACTATGGCTACACCTTC
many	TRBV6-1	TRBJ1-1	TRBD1	CASSEDDRGYTEAFF	TGTGCCAGCAGTGAAGATGACAGGGGCTACACTGAAGCTTTCTTT
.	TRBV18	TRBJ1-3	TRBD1	CASSPLQGNSGNTIYF	TGTGCCAGCTCACCCCTACAGGGGAACTCTGGAAACACCATATATTTT
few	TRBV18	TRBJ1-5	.	CASSQQGYVNQPQHF	TGTGCCAGCTCACAACAGGGATATGTCAATCAGCCCCAGCATTTT
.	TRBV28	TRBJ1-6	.	CASSPGGGERPLHF	TGTGCCAGCAGTCCCGGGGGAGGGGAGAGACCCCTCCACTTT
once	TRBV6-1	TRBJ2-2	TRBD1	CASSPTGPNTGELFF	TGTGCCAGCAGTCCGACAGGGCCTAACACCGGGGAGCTGTTTTTT
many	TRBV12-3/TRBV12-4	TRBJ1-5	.	CASNSGGQPQHF	TGTGCCAGCAATTCGGGGGGGCAGCCCCAGCATTTT
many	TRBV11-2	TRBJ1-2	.	CASSSVGFSYGYTF	TGTGCCAGCAGCTCGGTCGGGTTCTCCTATGGCTACACCTTC
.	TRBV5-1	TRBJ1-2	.	CASSLGKVREGYTF	TGCGCCAGCAGCCTGGGTAAGGTTCGAGAAGGCTACACCTTC
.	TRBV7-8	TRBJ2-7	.	CASSLSWTGYEQYF	TGTGCCAGCAGCTTAAGTTGGACGGGCTACGAGCAGTACTTC
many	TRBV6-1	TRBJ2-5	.	CASLNSGEVETQYF	TGTGCCAGCCTCAATTCAGGAGAAGTAGAGACCCAGTACTTC
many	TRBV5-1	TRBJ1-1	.	CASSLKGWAEAFF	TGCGCCAGCAGCTTGAAAGGGTGGGCTGAAGCTTTCTTT
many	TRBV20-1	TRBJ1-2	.	CSAIGKIYGYTF	TGCAGTGCTATTGGCAAAATCTATGGCTACACCTTC
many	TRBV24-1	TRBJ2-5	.	CATSDAGETQYF	TGTGCCACCAGTGATGCCGGAGAGACCCAGTACTTC